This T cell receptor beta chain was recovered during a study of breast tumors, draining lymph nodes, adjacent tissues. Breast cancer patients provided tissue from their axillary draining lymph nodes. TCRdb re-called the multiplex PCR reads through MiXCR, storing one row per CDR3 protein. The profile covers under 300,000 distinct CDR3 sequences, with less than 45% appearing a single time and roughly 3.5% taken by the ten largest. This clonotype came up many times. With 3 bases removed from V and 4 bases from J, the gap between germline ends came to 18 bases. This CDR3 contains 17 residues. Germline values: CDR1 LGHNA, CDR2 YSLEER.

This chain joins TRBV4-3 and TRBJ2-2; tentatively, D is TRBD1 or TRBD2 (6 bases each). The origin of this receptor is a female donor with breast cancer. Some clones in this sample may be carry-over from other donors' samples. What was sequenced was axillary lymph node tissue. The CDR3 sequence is CASSQDGGGLATGELFF. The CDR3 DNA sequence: TGCGCCAGCAGCCAGGACGGGGGCGGCTTGGCCACCGGGGAGCTGTTTTTT.